This T cell receptor (beta chain) was identified during a study of CD8+CD57+ T cells in acquired aplastic anemia. Study-wide results and caveats: Significant differences in CD8+ Simpson's diversity were not observed between patients and controls.

Those patients picked for sequencing had displayed CD8+CD57+ cell expansion on flow cytometry. This clonotype was counted at least ten times. Its antigen remains unidentified. This CDR3 spans 13 amino acids. In germline, CDR1 is SGHAT, CDR2 FQNNGV. V was trimmed by 5 bases and J by 6 bases, leaving 8 bases between them. The template for TCR beta VDJ and CDR3 sequence profiling was genomic DNA. TCRdb recomputed calls from the reads with MiXCR, one row per CDR3 protein. The table has just over 200,000 distinct CDR3 sequences, 65% seen once. This sequence joins TRBV11-2 and TRBJ1-6, with D perhaps matching TRBD1 (5 bases). This clonotype was sampled from a human donor with aplastic anemia. The sample comprised sorted CD4+, CD8+, or CD8+CD57+ T cells (not recorded which) from PBMCs. In nucleotides, the CDR3 is TGTGCCAGCAGCCGACAGACTAATTCACCCCTCCACTTT. It is translated as CASSRQTNSPLHF.